The T cell receptor (beta chain) under discussion was sequenced for a study of metastatic and nonmetastatic thyroid tumors. Study in general: Both malignant and benign thyroid patients supplied peripheral blood and tumor or nodule tissue samples, across which the repertoires of these patients were then compared. General study findings and limits: A significant increase in TCR beta diversity was reportedly seen in malignant thyroid tumors relative to benign nodules, in blood and tumor.

V gave up 1 base and J gave up 11 bases; unmatched junction bases: 4. This CDR3 has 13 residues. The germline gives CDR1 LGHDT, CDR2 YNNKEL (reference sequence). No patient had received any treatment before thyroid surgery. This clone was seen at least ten times. Its specificity is not known. Authors' data handling: Researchers built a distant-metastasis classifier for papillary thyroid cancer that drew on CDR3 differences across clinicopathological groups. TCRdb redid the clone calls on the PCR reads using MiXCR. TCRdb, rather than the study authors, made the V and J calls. The sample gives some 46,000 clones, around 25% of which show up once; more than 3% is in the top ten.

This chain uses TRBV3-1 with TRBJ1-1, with 10 nucleotides matching TRBD1. This TCR was recovered from a male donor with papillary thyroid cancer or a benign thyroid nodule (not recorded which). Some clones in this sample may be carry-over from other donors' samples. The sample taken for sequencing was blood. Written as DNA, the CDR3 is TGTGCCAGCAGCCAAGCCGGACAGGGGGAGGCTTTCTTT. Its translation is CASSQAGQGEAFF.